This passage covers 29 T cell receptor beta chains from one sample sequenced in a study of glioma-infiltrating T cells. Using RNA template, CDR3s of TCR alpha and beta were amplified with iRepertoire arm-PCR. TCRdb used MiXCR to reprocess the multiplex PCR reads, holding one entry per CDR3 protein. There are approximately 100,000 distinct CDR3 sequences in the sample; about 30% occur only once, and about 40% lies in the top ten. The specimen sequenced was glioma tissue, nonneoplastic brain tissue, or PBMCs (not recorded which). The receptors originated from a human donor with low-grade glioma or glioblastoma, undergoing nonglioma brain surgery, or in good health (not recorded which).

Ten or more counts support this clonotype. The chain uses TRBV20-1 and TRBJ2-5; TRBD2 matches 7 bases. The CDR3 runs 12 residues. Germline trimming cut 3 bases from V and 5 bases from J; bases unmatched to any gene: 3. The germline CDR1 and CDR2 sequences are DFQATT and SNEGSKA (reference sequence). The CDR3 spells CSASGTTETQYF. CDR3 sequence (DNA): TGCAGTGCTAGTGGGACTACGGAGACCCAGTACTTC.

The table lists this clonotype with many counts. V usage is TRBV7-2 and J usage is TRBJ2-3, with 8 bases that match TRBD2. Germline V gene data show CDR1 as SGHTA and CDR2 as FQGNSA. The length of the CDR3 is 16 residues. V gave up 3 bases and J gave up 1 base; unmatched junction bases: 6. CDR3 in DNA: TGTGCCAGCAGCTTTCCGGCGGGAGGCGGCACAGATACGCAGTATTTT. Translation: CASSFPAGGGTDTQYF. The variable domain in full, completed from reference TRBV7-2 and TRBJ2-3, reads GAGVSQSPSNKVTEKGKDVELRCDPISGHTALYWYRQSLGQGLEFLIYFQGNSAPDKSGLPSDRFSAERTGGSVSTLTIQRTQQEDSAVYLCASSFPAGGGTDTQYFGPGTRLTVL.

This clonotype has at least ten counts. This rearrangement joins TRBV6-1 to TRBJ2-7; TRBD1 matches 8 bases. The germline CDR1 and CDR2 sequences are MNHNS and SASEGT. Trimming took 5 bases from V and 2 from J; bases not matched to a gene: 8. The length of the CDR3 is 15 residues. The chain's CDR3 is CASSYGGTGAYEQYF. CDR3 DNA: TGTGCCAGCAGTTATGGGGGGACAGGAGCCTACGAGCAGTACTTC.

The chain has TRBV7-9 and TRBJ2-7; D is tentatively TRBD1 or TRBD2 (6 bases each). V dropped 5 bases and J dropped 3 bases, with 14 bases sitting between them. Per the germline V gene, CDR1 is SEHNR and CDR2 is FQNEAQ (reference sequence). This CDR3 has 14 amino acids. The DNA for the CDR3 is TGTGCCAGCAGCCAAGGGGGGCAGAGCTACGAGCAGTACTTC. The encoded protein is CASSQGGQSYEQYF.

The chain combines TRBV12-3 or TRBV12-4 with TRBJ2-3; D unclear. This CDR3 has 12 amino acids. The V end lost 2 bases, the J end lost 4 bases, and 4 bases lay between the germline ends. The CDR3 DNA sequence: TGTGCCAGCAGTTTAAGGGCAGATACGCAGTATTTT. Amino acid sequence: CASSLRADTQYF.

In this sample, this clonotype turned up a few times. V is TRBV7-3 and J is TRBJ2-7; 9 nucleotides align to TRBD1. V gave up 5 bases and J gave up 5 bases; unmatched junction bases: 4. Germline lookup yields CDR1 SGHTA and CDR2 FQGTGA. This CDR3 spans 13 amino acids. CDR3 residues: CASSPGDRDEQYF. The CDR3 DNA follows: TGTGCCAGCAGCCCAGGGGACAGGGACGAGCAGTACTTC.

In this sample, this clonotype turned up a few times. The chain links TRBV19 to TRBJ2-2; 7 positions match TRBD1. Trimming at V came to 8 bases and at J to 2 bases, leaving 8 bases not matched to a gene. CDR3 size: 15 residues. Germline V gives CDR1 LNHDA, CDR2 SQIVND (reference sequence). DNA for the CDR3: TGTGCCAGTGCGAATCGGGACAGTAACACCGGGGAGCTGTTTTTT. As protein: CASANRDSNTGELFF.

Ten or more counts support this clonotype. This sequence joins TRBV6-1 and TRBJ2-7; 7 nucleotides line up with TRBD1. This CDR3 is built from 15 residues. CDR1 and CDR2 from the germline V gene are MNHNS and SASEGT. V lost 3 bases and J lost 0; bases outside the gene matches: 5. The CDR3 DNA sequence: TGTGCCAGCAGTGACGGACAGGATTACTCCTACGAGCAGTACTTC. Translation: CASSDGQDYSYEQYF.

There are many counts of this clonotype. The rearrangement links TRBV4-3 to TRBJ1-1; the D is unclear. Germline V gene lookup returns CDR1 LGHNA and CDR2 YSLEER. This CDR3 contains 14 residues. V lost 1 base to trimming and J lost 1 base, with 7 bases between them. The CDR3, as DNA: TGCGCCAGCAGCCAAGCGAGAACGAACACTGAAGCTTTCTTT. Protein: CASSQARTNTEAFF.

Many counts were recorded for this clonotype. J is TRBJ2-7 and V is TRBV18; TRBD1 matches at 10 bases. This CDR3 has 15 residues. Per germline, CDR1 KGHSH and CDR2 LQKENI. Trimming at V came to 0 bases and at J to 4 bases, leaving 3 bases not matched to a gene. The CDR3: CASSPPRGQGYEQYF. DNA for the CDR3: TGTGCCAGCTCACCACCGAGGGGACAGGGGTACGAGCAGTACTTC.

This clonotype came up many times. This chain uses TRBV28 with TRBJ2-1; either TRBD1 or TRBD2 may fit D (5 bases each). The V end was cut by 9 bases, the J end by 1 base, with 16 bases between. The CDR3 totals 15 residues. Germline values: CDR1 MDHEN, CDR2 SYDVKM. CDR3 nucleotide sequence: TGTGCCAGTGTATCGGGGCAAACATCCTACAATGAGCAGTTCTTC. Translating it yields CASVSGQTSYNEQFF. The full variable domain, rest sourced from reference TRBV28 and TRBJ2-1, is DVKVTQSSRYLVKRTGEKVFLECVQDMDHENMFWYRQDPGLGLRLIYFSYDVKMKEKGDIPEGYSVSREKKERFSLILESASTNQTSMYLCASVSGQTSYNEQFFGPGTRLTVL.

This clonotype was detected ten times or more. The J gene is TRBJ1-1, the V gene TRBV2, with 7 bases lining up with TRBD1. Germline trimming cut 0 bases from V and 4 bases from J; bases unmatched to any gene: 8. The CDR3 has 16 residues. Per the germline V gene, CDR1 is SNHLY and CDR2 is FYNNEI. CDR3 bases: TGTGCCAGCAGTGAAGCGGGACAGCGGAGGCGCACTGAAGCTTTCTTT. Protein product: CASSEAGQRRRTEAFF.

In its sample, this clonotype is medium-sized. The J gene is TRBJ2-1, the V gene TRBV29-1; either TRBD1 or TRBD2 may supply D (5 bases each). Trimming took off 8 bases at V and 6 bases at J, with 23 bases between the two ends. Germline V gene sequence: CDR1 SQVTM, CDR2 ANQGSEA. This CDR3 is built from 15 residues. Written as DNA, the CDR3 is TGCAGCACCGTTGGATGGGGGTCTCATCTCAATGAGCAGTTCTTC. Amino acid sequence: CSTVGWGSHLNEQFF.

This clonotype has ten or more counts. In DNA, the CDR3 is TGTGCCAGCAGTCAGCCCACGGAACCCTACGAGCAGTACTTC. Translating it yields CASSQPTEPYEQYF. The chain joins TRBV28 to TRBJ2-7, with D hard to call. The CDR3 covers 14 residues. V was trimmed by 5 bases and J by 2 bases, leaving 13 bases between them. Germline V CDR1 and CDR2: MDHEN, SYDVKM.

The chain combines TRBV2 with TRBJ1-2, with 10 bases fitting TRBD1. Unmatched junction bases numbered 2, after V lost 1 base and J lost 3 bases. Germline V gene sequence: CDR1 SNHLY, CDR2 FYNNEI. The CDR3 is 15 amino acids. The CDR3, as DNA: TGTGCCAGCAGTGAAGGGGACAGGGGTTACTATGGCTACACCTTC. Translating gives CASSEGDRGYYGYTF.

The chain is built from TRBV20-1 and TRBJ2-3; 8 bases map to TRBD1. With 3 bases clipped from V and 4 bases from J, the junction kept 3 bases outside the gene matches. Germline V gene sequence: CDR1 DFQATT, CDR2 SNEGSKA (reference sequence). This CDR3 comprises 13 residues. CDR3 bases: TGCAGTGCTAGGACAGGGGTAGCAGATACGCAGTATTTT. Its translation is CSARTGVADTQYF.

V and J are TRBV11-2 and TRBJ2-7; 7 nucleotides match TRBD2. In germline, CDR1 is SGHAT, CDR2 FQNNGV. The junction had 5 bases not matched to a gene; V was cut back by 6 bases and J by 0 bases. The CDR3 runs to 14 residues. CDR3: CASRLGGSSYEQYF. CDR3 DNA sequence: TGTGCCAGCAGATTGGGGGGGAGCTCCTACGAGCAGTACTTC.

The chain is built from TRBV29-1 and TRBJ1-1, with D possibly matching TRBD1 (5 bases). The V gene's germline CDR1 is SQVTM and CDR2 ANQGSEA. CDR3 size: 14 residues. V dropped 1 base and J dropped 6 bases, with 15 bases sitting between them. This chain's CDR3 is CSVEGVGGDSEAFF. The CDR3 nucleotides are TGCAGCGTTGAAGGGGTTGGAGGGGATTCTGAAGCTTTCTTT.

The gene calls are TRBV7-3 and TRBJ2-6; maybe TRBD2 (5 bases). The length of the CDR3 is 18 residues. Germline lookup yields CDR1 SGHTA and CDR2 FQGTGA. V lost 8 bases and J 0 bases, leaving 20 bases between the germline ends. Written as DNA, the CDR3 is TGTGCCAGCGGCCCAACTAGGACCGAAAGCTCTGGGGCCAACGTCCTGACTTTC. Its protein product is CASGPTRTESSGANVLTF.

This clonotype has a handful of counts. V is TRBV12-3 or TRBV12-4 and J is TRBJ2-1, with TRBD2 identical over 9 bases. The CDR3 spans 18 residues. V lost 8 bases, J lost 0 bases, and 14 bases stayed unmatched. CDR3 sequence: CASRGLRGGRSSYNEQFF. CDR3 bases: TGTGCCAGCCGTGGTTTGCGGGGGGGCCGGAGCTCCTACAATGAGCAGTTCTTC.

The chain combines TRBV7-9 with TRBJ2-3; 10 positions match TRBD2. The germline CDR1 and CDR2 sequences are SEHNR and FQNEAQ (reference sequence). Trimming removed 5 bases from V and 2 bases from J; junction bases left unmatched: 16. CDR3 size: 19 residues. In nucleotides, the CDR3 is TGTGCCAGCAGCCCACAAAGAGGGCTAGCGGGGGCCTCCACAGATACGCAGTATTTT. This gives the protein CASSPQRGLAGASTDTQYF.

The V and J genes are TRBV30 and TRBJ2-3; TRBD1 is a possible D gene (5 bases). V lost 2 bases, J lost 1 base, and 7 bases lay in between. Germline assignment: CDR1 GTSNPN and CDR2 SVGIG (reference sequence). This CDR3 is built from 13 residues. The CDR3 nucleotides are TGTGCCTGGAGTTGGACACGCACAGATACGCAGTATTTT. It yields the protein CAWSWTRTDTQYF.

The CDR3, as DNA: TGTGCCAGCACCGACCCGGGAGGTCAGCCCCAGCATTTT. Translation: CASTDPGGQPQHF. The chain joins TRBV2 to TRBJ1-5; the D is unclear. Germline CDR1 reads SNHLY; CDR2 reads FYNNEI. The V gene lost 7 bases and the J gene lost 6 bases, with 13 bases spanning the gap. The CDR3 consists of 13 residues.

Note on this clonotype: A much more abundant neighbour one base away suggests this may be a read error. The chain has TRBV14 and TRBJ1-2; D ambiguous. The germline CDR1 and CDR2 sequences are SGHDN and FVKESK. Trimming took 4 bases from V and 9 from J, leaving 15 bases between them. The CDR3 has 13 residues. The CDR3 reads CASSPGPEYCYTF. DNA of the CDR3: TGTGCCAGCAGCCCAGGACCAGAATATTGCTACACCTTC.

This clonotype was observed at least ten times. The chain combines TRBV14 with TRBJ2-3; D call uncertain. With 4 bases removed from V and 7 bases from J, the gap between germline ends came to 9 bases. The CDR3 covers 12 residues. Germline V gene lookup returns CDR1 SGHDN and CDR2 FVKESK. CDR3 protein: CASSPNLNTQYF. Written as DNA, the CDR3 is TGTGCCAGCAGCCCGAATTTGAATACGCAGTATTTT.

About this clonotype: One end of the junction varies from germline; a read error may be responsible. The chain combines TRBV5-1 with TRBJ2-3, with D perhaps TRBD2 (5 bases). The CDR3 extends over 16 amino acids. Germline V gene lookup returns CDR1 SGHRS and CDR2 YFSETQ. The CDR3 DNA reads TGCGCCAGCAGCCCGAGGGCGGGCCGAAGCACAGATACGCAGTACTTT. Amino acids: CASSPRAGRSTDTQYF.

The chain has TRBV6-1 and TRBJ2-7; no clear D. The CDR3 runs to 13 residues. Per germline, CDR1 MNHNS and CDR2 SASEGT. V was clipped by 6 bases and J by 2 bases, with 11 bases between them. CDR3 amino acids: CASSLPQAYEQYF. The CDR3 nucleotides are TGTGCCAGCAGCCTACCGCAAGCCTACGAGCAGTACTTC.

The sample holds many counts of this clonotype. The chain recombines TRBV27 with TRBJ2-3; 11 bases are a match to TRBD2. Germline V gene data show CDR1 as MNHEY and CDR2 as SMNVEV (reference sequence). The length of the CDR3 is 14 residues. Unmatched junction bases numbered 2, after V lost 4 bases and J lost 5 bases. The CDR3 DNA reads as TGTGCCAGCAGTTCGGGACTAGCGGAAGATACGCAGTATTTT. This gives the protein CASSSGLAEDTQYF.

This clonotype was counted ten times or more. The V gene is TRBV27, the J gene TRBJ2-7; 11 bases line up with TRBD1. J was trimmed by 7 bases and V by 5 bases; bases with no gene match: 10. Per germline, CDR1 MNHEY and CDR2 SMNVEV (reference sequence). The CDR3 has 15 residues. The CDR3 reads CASSRSGTGGGEQYF. The CDR3 DNA follows: TGTGCCAGCAGTCGGAGCGGGACAGGGGGTGGTGAGCAGTACTTC.